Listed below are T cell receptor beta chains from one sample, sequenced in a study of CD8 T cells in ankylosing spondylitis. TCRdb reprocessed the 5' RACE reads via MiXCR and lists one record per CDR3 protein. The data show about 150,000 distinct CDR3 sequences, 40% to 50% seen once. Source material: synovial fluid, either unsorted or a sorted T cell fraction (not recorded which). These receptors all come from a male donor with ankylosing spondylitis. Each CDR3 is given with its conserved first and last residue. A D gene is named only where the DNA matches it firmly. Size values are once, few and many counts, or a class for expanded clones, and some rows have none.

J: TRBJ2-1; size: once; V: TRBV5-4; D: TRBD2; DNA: TGTGCCAGCAGCCCTTCGTCTAGCGGGGGTTTCTACAATGAGCAGTTCTTC; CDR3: CASSPSSSGGFYNEQFF
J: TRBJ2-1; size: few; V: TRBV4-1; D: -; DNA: TGCGCCAGCAGCCACTCCTACAATGAGCAGTTCTTC; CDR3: CASSHSYNEQFF
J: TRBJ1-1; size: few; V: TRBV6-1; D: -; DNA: TGTGCCAGCAGCCGGGGACTTCCCGTATGGGGCAACACTGAAGCTTTCTTT; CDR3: CASSRGLPVWGNTEAFF
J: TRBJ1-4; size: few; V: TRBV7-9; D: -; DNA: TGTGCCAGCAGCTTTTTCCGCCGGGGTGAAAAACTGTTTTTT; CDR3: CASSFFRRGEKLFF
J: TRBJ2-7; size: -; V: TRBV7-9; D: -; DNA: TGTGCCAGCAGCTTCGGACAGACACCCAGCTCCTACGAGCAGTACTTC; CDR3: CASSFGQTPSSYEQYF
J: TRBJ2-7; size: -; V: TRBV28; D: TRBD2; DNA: TGTGCCAGCAGTCCAACAACTAGCGGGAGGGCTCTAAGCTCCTACGAGCAGTACTTC; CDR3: CASSPTTSGRALSSYEQYF
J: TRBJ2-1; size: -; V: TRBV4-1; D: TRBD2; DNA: TGCGCCAGCAGCCACCGGACTAGCGGGGGGATCTACAATGAGCAGTTCTTC; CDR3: CASSHRTSGGIYNEQFF
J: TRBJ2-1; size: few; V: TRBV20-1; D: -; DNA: TGCAGTGCTAGAGGGCAGGGGCCGTTCTTC; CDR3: CSARGQGPFF
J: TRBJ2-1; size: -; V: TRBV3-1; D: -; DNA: TGTGCCAGCAGCCAAGAACTAGTTGACAATGAGCAGTTCTTC; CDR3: CASSQELVDNEQFF
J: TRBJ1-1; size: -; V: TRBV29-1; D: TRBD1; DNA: TGCAGCGTTTATAGCAGGGGGTGTCCTATGAACACTGAAGCTTTCTTT; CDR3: CSVYSRGCPMNTEAFF
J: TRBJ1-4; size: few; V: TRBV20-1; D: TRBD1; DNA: TGCAGTGCTAGAGATAAGCGGACAGGGAACGAAAAACTGTTTTTT; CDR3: CSARDKRTGNEKLFF
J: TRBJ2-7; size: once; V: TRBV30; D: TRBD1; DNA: TGTGCCTGGAGTGTAACCGGGACAGGGCTGCAGTACTTC; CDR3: CAWSVTGTGLQYF
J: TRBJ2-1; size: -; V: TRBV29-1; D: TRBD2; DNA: TGCAGCGTTGACCGCCTAGCGGGAGATCTGCAGTTCTTC; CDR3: CSVDRLAGDLQFF
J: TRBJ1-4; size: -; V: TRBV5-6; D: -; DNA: TGTGCCAGCAGCTTCAGACCCGGACGGGCAGAGAATGAAAAACTGTTTTTT; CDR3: CASSFRPGRAENEKLFF
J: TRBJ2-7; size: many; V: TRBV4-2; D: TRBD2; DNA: TGTGCCAGCAGCCAATCTAGCGGGACTGACGAGCAGTACTTC; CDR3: CASSQSSGTDEQYF
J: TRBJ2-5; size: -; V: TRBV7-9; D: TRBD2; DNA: TGTGCCAGCAGCTCCTGGACTAGCGGGGGGGCCGGAGAGACCCAGTACTTC; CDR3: CASSSWTSGGAGETQYF
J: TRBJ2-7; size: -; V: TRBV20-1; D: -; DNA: TGCAGTGCTAGACCGTTCACGGGGAGGTACGAGCAGTACTTC; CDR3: CSARPFTGRYEQYF
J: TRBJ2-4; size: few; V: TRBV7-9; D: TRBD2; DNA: TGTGCCAGCAGCTTAGCGGATCTAGCGGGGGGGCTCAACATTCAGTACTTC; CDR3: CASSLADLAGGLNIQYF
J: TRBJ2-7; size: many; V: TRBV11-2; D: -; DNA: TGTGCCAGCAGCTTAAGTGTCGGGAGCGAGCAGTACTTC; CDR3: CASSLSVGSEQYF
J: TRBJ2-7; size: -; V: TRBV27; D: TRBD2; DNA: TGTGCCAGCAGTAACCGGGCTAGCGGAAACTACGAGCAGTACTTC; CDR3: CASSNRASGNYEQYF
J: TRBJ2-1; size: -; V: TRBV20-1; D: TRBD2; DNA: TGCAGTGCTGAGGTAGCGGGAGGGGCCTACAATGAGCAGTTCTTC; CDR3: CSAEVAGGAYNEQFF
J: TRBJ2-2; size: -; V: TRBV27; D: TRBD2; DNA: TGTGCCAGCAGCGGGACTAGCTGGGGCACCGGGGAGCTGTTTTTT; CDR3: CASSGTSWGTGELFF
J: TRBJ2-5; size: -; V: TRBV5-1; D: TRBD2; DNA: TGCGCCAGCAGCTTGGAGCGGGGGTACCAAGAGACCCAGTACTTC; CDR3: CASSLERGYQETQYF
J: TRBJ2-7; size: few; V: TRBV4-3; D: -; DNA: TGCGCCAGCAGCTACGGGGTTCCCAATGCCTACGAGCAGTACTTC; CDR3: CASSYGVPNAYEQYF
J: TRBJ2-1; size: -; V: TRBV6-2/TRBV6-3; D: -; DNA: TGTGCCAGCAGTTACTCCCCTAGTTACGGGAATGAGCAGTTCTTC; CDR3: CASSYSPSYGNEQFF
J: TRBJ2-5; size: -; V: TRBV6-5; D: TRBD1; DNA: TGTGCCAGCAGTTTCCTCGGGACAGTTCAAGAGACCCAGTACTTC; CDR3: CASSFLGTVQETQYF
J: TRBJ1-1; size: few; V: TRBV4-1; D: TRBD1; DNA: TGCGCCAGCAGCCTTTTGACAGGGAGGTCAACTGAAGCTTTCTTT; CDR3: CASSLLTGRSTEAFF
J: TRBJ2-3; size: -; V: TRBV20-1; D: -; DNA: TGCAGTGCTAGACTATGGACTGCCTTCTTCGGAGATACGCAGTATTTT; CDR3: CSARLWTAFFGDTQYF
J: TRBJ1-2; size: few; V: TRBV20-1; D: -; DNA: TGCAGTGCTAGAGATCGGAGGCTTTATGGCTACACCTTC; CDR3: CSARDRRLYGYTF
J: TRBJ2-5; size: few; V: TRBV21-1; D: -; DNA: TGTGCCAGCAGCATAATAAGGGGACAAGAGACCCAGTACTTC; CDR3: CASSIIRGQETQYF
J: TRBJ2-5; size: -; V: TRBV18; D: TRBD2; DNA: TGTGCCAGCTCGTTATGGCGGGAGAGAGGAGAGACCCAGTACTTC; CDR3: CASSLWRERGETQYF
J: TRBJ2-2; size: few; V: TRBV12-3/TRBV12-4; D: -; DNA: TGTGCCAGCAGTTTCTGCAGGGTGTTGAACACCGGGGAGCTGTTTTTT; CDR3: CASSFCRVLNTGELFF
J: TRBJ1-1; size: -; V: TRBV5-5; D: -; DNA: TGTGCCAGCAGGCCGCCGGGACACCTGAACACTGAAGCTTTCTTT; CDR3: CASRPPGHLNTEAFF
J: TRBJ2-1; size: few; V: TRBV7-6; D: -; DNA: TGTGCCAGCAGCCTCGACATCGACCTCTACAATGAGCAGTTCTTC; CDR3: CASSLDIDLYNEQFF
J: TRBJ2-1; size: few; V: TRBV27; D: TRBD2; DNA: TGTGCCAGCAGTTTCCGACTAGCGGGGGGGCAGGAGCAGTTCTTC; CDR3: CASSFRLAGGQEQFF
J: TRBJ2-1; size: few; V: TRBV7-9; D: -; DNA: TGTGCCAGCAGCCTAGGGATAGCAGAGGTCCATGAGCAGTTCTTC; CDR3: CASSLGIAEVHEQFF
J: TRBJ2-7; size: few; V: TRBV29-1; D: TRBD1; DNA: TGCAGCGTTTCAGGACAGGGGGCGGTCTACGAGCAGTACTTC; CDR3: CSVSGQGAVYEQYF
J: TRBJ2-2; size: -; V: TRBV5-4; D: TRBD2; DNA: TGTGCCAGCAGCCGAGGACTAGTCGGGGAGCTGTTTTTT; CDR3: CASSRGLVGELFF
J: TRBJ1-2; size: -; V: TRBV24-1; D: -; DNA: TGTGCCACCAGTGATTTCTATGGCTACACCTTC; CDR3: CATSDFYGYTF
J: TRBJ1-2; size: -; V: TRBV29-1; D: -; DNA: TGCAGCGTTGAATCTGACGGGCAGGACCGCTATGGCTACACCTTC; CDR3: CSVESDGQDRYGYTF
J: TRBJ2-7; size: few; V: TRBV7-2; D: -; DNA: TGTGCCAGCAGCTTAAATGCCGGGTATTGGGTCTACGAGCAGTACTTC; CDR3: CASSLNAGYWVYEQYF
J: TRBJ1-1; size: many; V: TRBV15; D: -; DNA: TGTGCCACCAGCAGAGATAACGGGGTAGCGACAGGTGAAGCTTTCTTT; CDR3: CATSRDNGVATGEAFF
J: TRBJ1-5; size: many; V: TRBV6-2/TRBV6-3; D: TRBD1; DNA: TGTGCCAGCAGTTACACAGGGGACTATCAGCCCCAGCATTTT; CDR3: CASSYTGDYQPQHF
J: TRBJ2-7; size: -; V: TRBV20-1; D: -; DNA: TGCAGTGCTAGAGATTTGGGGCAGGACGTAGACGAGCAGTACTTC; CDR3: CSARDLGQDVDEQYF
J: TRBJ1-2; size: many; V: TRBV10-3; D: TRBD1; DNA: TGTGCCATCAGTGATCCAGGGGGCATCTATGGCTACACCTTC; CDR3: CAISDPGGIYGYTF
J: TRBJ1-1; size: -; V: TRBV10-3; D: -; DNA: TGTGCCATCAGTGGAGGGGGACACACTGAAGCTTTCTTT; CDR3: CAISGGGHTEAFF
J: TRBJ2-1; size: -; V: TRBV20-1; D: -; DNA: TGCAGTGCTAGGGTGGGGGCCGTAAGGCGAAATGAGCAGTTCTTC; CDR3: CSARVGAVRRNEQFF
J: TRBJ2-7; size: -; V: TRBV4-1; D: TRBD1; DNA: TGCGCCAGCAGCCAAGAACCCGGGGACAGGAGCTCCTACGAGCAGTACTTC; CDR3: CASSQEPGDRSSYEQYF
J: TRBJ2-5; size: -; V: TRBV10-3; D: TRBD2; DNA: TGTGCCATCAGTGACGGACTAGCGGGCGTGGGGGAGACCCAGTACTTC; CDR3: CAISDGLAGVGETQYF
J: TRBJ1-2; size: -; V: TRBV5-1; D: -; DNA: TGCGCCAGCAGCTTGGGGTACTCTAACTATGGCTACACCTTC; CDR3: CASSLGYSNYGYTF
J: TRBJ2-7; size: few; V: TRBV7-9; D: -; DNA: TGTGCCAGCAGATCAGGGACCTACGAGCAGTACTTC; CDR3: CASRSGTYEQYF
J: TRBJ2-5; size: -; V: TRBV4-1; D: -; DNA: TGCGCCAGCAGCCAAGGGGTCCAAGAGACCCAGTACTTC; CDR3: CASSQGVQETQYF
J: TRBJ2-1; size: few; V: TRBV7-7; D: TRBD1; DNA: TGTGCTAGCAGCTCACGGGACAGATTCAATGAGCAGTTCTTC; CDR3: CASSSRDRFNEQFF
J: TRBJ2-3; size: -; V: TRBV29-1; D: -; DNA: TGCAGCGTTGACAACGCAGGCACAGATACGCAGTATTTT; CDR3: CSVDNAGTDTQYF
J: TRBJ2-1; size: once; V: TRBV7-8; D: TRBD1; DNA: TGTGCCAGCAGCTTAGTTAAGGGACAGGGGGGCAACAATGAGCAGTTCTTC; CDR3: CASSLVKGQGGNNEQFF
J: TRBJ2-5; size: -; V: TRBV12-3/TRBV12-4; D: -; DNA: TGTGCCAGCAGTTCCGCCCCCGAGGATAGGCAAGAGACCCAGTACTTC; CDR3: CASSSAPEDRQETQYF
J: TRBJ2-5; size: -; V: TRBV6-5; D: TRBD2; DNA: TGTGCCAGCAGCTACGGGGGGGAGACCCAGTACTTC; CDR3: CASSYGGETQYF